Below are 23 T cell receptor beta chains sequenced from a single sample in a study of Graves' ophthalmopathy and Graves' hyperthyroidism. RNA transcripts were the template, and TCR beta CDR3 regions were amplified from them. Second-round multiplex PCR came after a first-round RT-PCR that employed HTBI primers. TCRdb recomputed calls from the multiplex PCR reads with MiXCR, one row per CDR3 protein. This sample has about 39,000 distinct CDR3 sequences; roughly 49% occur once, and the top ten carry about 28%. Source material: peripheral blood. All receptors derive from an adult woman with stable Graves' hyperthyroidism.

V is TRBV5-1 and J is TRBJ2-3; no clear D gene. This CDR3 is 12 amino acids long. In germline, CDR1 is SGHRS, CDR2 YFSETQ. V was trimmed by 4 bases and J by 9 bases, leaving 12 bases between them. The CDR3 loop reads CASSTGPETQYF. The CDR3 DNA reads as TGCGCCAGCAGCACCGGCCCGGAGACGCAGTATTTT.

This clonotype has a count of ten or more. The gene calls are TRBV6-2 or TRBV6-3 and TRBJ2-6; D call uncertain. V dropped 0 bases and J dropped 0 bases, with 6 bases sitting between them. The germline gives CDR1 MNHEY, CDR2 SVGEGT. CDR3 length equals 16 residues. CDR3 protein: CASSYSWISGANVLTF. DNA of the CDR3: TGTGCCAGCAGTTACTCTTGGATCTCTGGGGCCAACGTCCTGACTTTC.

On this clonotype: Compared with germline, one end of the junction differs, possibly owing to a read error. The rearrangement links TRBV7-2 to TRBJ1-1; D is unclear. Germline-derived CDR1 and CDR2 are SGHTA and FQGNSA. This CDR3 comprises 13 residues. The CDR3 here is CASSFSRRTEALF. The CDR3 DNA sequence: TGTGCCAGCAGCTTTTCAAGGCGGACTGAAGCTCTCTTT.

This chain joins TRBV12-3 or TRBV12-4 and TRBJ2-5; maybe TRBD1 (5 bases). This CDR3 has 13 residues. Deletions cut 1 base from V and 2 bases from J, with 5 bases between. The CDR3 protein is CASSLGQQETQYF. As DNA, the CDR3 is TGTGCCAGCAGTTTAGGACAGCAAGAGACCCAGTACTTC.

This clonotype was counted ten times or more. The chain joins TRBV28 to TRBJ2-7, with D tentatively TRBD1 (6 bases). Trimming took off 6 bases at V and 3 bases at J, with 18 bases between the two ends. The CDR3 has 15 amino acids. The germline CDR1 and CDR2 sequences are MDHEN and SYDVKM. This chain's CDR3 is CASSPNTAGVYEQYF. The CDR3 DNA is TGTGCCAGCAGCCCTAACACGGCAGGGGTCTACGAGCAGTACTTC.

Regarding this clonotype: A read error may account for a junction end that differs from germline. The V and J genes are TRBV9 and TRBJ1-2, with D possibly being TRBD1 (5 bases). CDR3 length: 14 amino acids. Per germline, CDR1 SGDLS and CDR2 YYNGEE. The CDR3, as DNA: TGTGCCAACAGCATAGTCCCAGGGAACTATGGCCACACCTTC. Its translation: CANSIVPGNYGHTF. Together with reference TRBV9 and TRBJ1-2, the CDR3 gives the full variable domain: DSGVTQTPKHLITATGQRVTLRCSPRSGDLSVYWYQQSLDQGLQFLIQYYNGEERAKGNILERFSAQQFPDLHSELNLSSLELGDSALYFCANSIVPGNYGHTFGSGTRLTVV.

This sequence joins TRBV7-9 and TRBJ2-5; 11 bases line up with TRBD1. J gave up 5 bases and V 5 bases, and 4 bases lay outside the gene matches. The V gene's germline CDR1 is SEHNR and CDR2 FQNEAQ (reference sequence). This CDR3 has 14 amino acids. CDR3 DNA sequence: TGTGCCAGCAGCAAGGACAGGGGGCGCGAGACCCAGTACTTC. Protein: CASSKDRGRETQYF.

This clonotype has more than one count but fewer than ten. A junction boundary mismatches the germline segment, possibly from a read error. The gene calls are TRBV5-1 and TRBJ2-5; 10 bases align to TRBD1. Germline V gene lookup returns CDR1 SGHRS and CDR2 YFSETQ. The CDR3 consists of 14 residues. In nucleotides, the CDR3 is TGTGCCAGCCGAGGAAGGGACAGGGGCGAGACCCAGTACTTC. Protein product: CASRGRDRGETQYF.

The J gene is TRBJ1-6, the V gene TRBV2; 7 positions agree with TRBD1. Germline values: CDR1 SNHLY, CDR2 FYNNEI. The CDR3 runs to 14 residues. V was clipped by 5 bases and J by 5 bases; unmatched bases: 3. The CDR3 loop is CASSSGQNNSPLHF. The CDR3 nucleotides are TGTGCCAGCAGTTCGGGACAGAATAATTCACCCCTCCACTTT.

This sequence joins TRBV13 and TRBJ1-2, with 8 bases matching TRBD1. In germline, CDR1 is PRHDT, CDR2 FYEKMQ (reference sequence). The length of the CDR3 is 13 residues. Germline trimming cut 5 bases from V and 8 bases from J; bases unmatched to any gene: 7. The CDR3 region has the DNA TGTGCCAGCAGCCCGGACAGGGCTCAAGGCTACACCTTC. Translated: CASSPDRAQGYTF.

The rearrangement uses TRBV5-4 and TRBJ2-7; the match to TRBD2 covers 14 bases. J lost 6 bases, V lost 4 bases, and 6 bases had no gene match. The germline V gene encodes CDR1 SGHNT and CDR2 YYREEE (reference sequence). CDR3 length equals 15 residues. The CDR3 here is CASSQGTSGSLEQYF. CDR3 sequence (DNA): TGTGCCAGCAGCCAGGGGACTAGCGGGAGCCTCGAGCAGTACTTC.

This clonotype was detected many times. The chain combines TRBV12-3 or TRBV12-4 with TRBJ2-3; no firm D call. This CDR3 comprises 14 residues. V lost 0 bases, J lost 0 bases, and 4 bases lay in between. Here the CDR3 reads CASSLAESTDTQYF. The CDR3 region has the DNA TGTGCCAGCAGTTTAGCGGAGAGCACAGATACGCAGTATTTT.

This chain links TRBV6-5 with TRBJ2-3, with D possibly matching TRBD2 (6 bases). Germline values: CDR1 MNHEY, CDR2 SVGAGI. The length of the CDR3 is 14 residues. The germline V and J ends were trimmed by 8 bases and 7 bases, with 19 bases remaining between them. The CDR3 loop reads CASRTWRARNTQYF. In DNA form, the CDR3 reads TGTGCCAGCCGCACATGGAGGGCGAGGAATACGCAGTATTTT.

This clonotype was seen repeatedly, ten times or more. The chain carries TRBV24-1 and TRBJ1-2; D unclear. Germline values: CDR1 KGHDR, CDR2 SFDVKD. CDR3 length: 17 residues. The germline V and J ends were trimmed by 3 bases and 6 bases, with 22 bases remaining between them. The CDR3 DNA is TGTGCCACCAGTGATCGCGCCGGAAGGGAACGCGTAGATGGCTACACCTTC. Translation: CATSDRAGRERVDGYTF.

This clonotype was observed many times. The CDR3 DNA sequence: TGTGCCAGCGGCCGCGGGGGCTTCAACACCGGGGAGCTGTTTTTT. Translation: CASGRGGFNTGELFF. The chain recombines TRBV11-3 with TRBJ2-2, with D possibly matching TRBD2 (7 bases). CDR1 is SGHNT, CDR2 YENEEA, per germline. V shed 8 bases and J shed 2 bases, with 15 bases lying between them. This CDR3 spans 15 amino acids. Combining the CDR3 with reference TRBV11-3 and TRBJ2-2 gives the whole variable domain EAGVVQSPRYKIIEKKQPVAFWCNPISGHNTLYWYLQNLGQGPELLIRYENEEAVDDSQLPKDRFSAERLKGVDSTLKIQPAELGDSAVYLCASGRGGFNTGELFFGEGSRLTVL.

The V and J genes are TRBV29-1 and TRBJ1-1; tentatively, D is TRBD1 (6 bases). The V end lost 6 bases, the J end lost 0 bases, and 17 bases lay between the germline ends. The germline gives CDR1 SQVTM, CDR2 ANQGSEA. The CDR3 sequence is 15 residues long. CDR3 loop: CSVIGFGTLNTEAFF. Here the CDR3 DNA reads TGCAGCGTGATCGGTTTTGGGACATTGAACACTGAAGCTTTCTTT.

Remarks on this clonotype: At one end the junction does not follow the germline gene, possibly because of a read error. The genes are TRBV7-9 and TRBJ2-7; a possible D gene is TRBD1 (6 bases). Per germline, CDR1 SEHNR and CDR2 FQNEAQ (reference sequence). This CDR3 region has 15 residues. CDR3 coding DNA: TGTGCCAGCAGCCCATCACACGGGACACCCTACGAGCGGTACTTC. This codes for CASSPSHGTPYERYF.

Points on this clonotype: At one boundary the junction diverges from the germline segment, which might be a read error. The chain combines TRBV30 with TRBJ2-5; 10 nucleotides match TRBD2. CDR1 and CDR2 (germline): GTSNPN, SVGIG (reference sequence). This CDR3 is 13 amino acids long. The CDR3 region has the DNA TGTGCCTGGACGCTAGCGGGAGTAGAGGCCCAGTACTTT. Its translation: CAWTLAGVEAQYF.

The V gene is TRBV7-9, the J gene TRBJ1-1; 8 bases map to TRBD1. The ends lost 5 bases at V and 3 bases at J; junction bases unmatched: 8. This CDR3 is 15 amino acids long. The germline gives CDR1 SEHNR, CDR2 FQNEAQ (reference sequence). DNA of the CDR3: TGTGCCAGCAGCCCGTGGACAGGGTTGGACACTGAAGCTTTCTTT. Protein: CASSPWTGLDTEAFF.

This clonotype was observed at least ten times. The V and J genes are TRBV12-3 or TRBV12-4 and TRBJ2-7; 9 bases agree with TRBD2. The CDR3 has 15 amino acids. V shed 3 bases, J shed 0 bases, and the junction held 3 bases outside the gene matches. The CDR3 DNA reads as TGTGCCAGCAGTTTCAGGACTAGCGACTCCTACGAGCAGTACTTC. Protein product: CASSFRTSDSYEQYF.

The chain combines TRBV5-6 with TRBJ2-5; D unresolved. Matching the DNA end better, TRBJ2-1 makes the J call doubtful. CDR1 is SGHDT, CDR2 YYEEEE, per germline. This CDR3 comprises 12 residues. The CDR3 DNA reads TGTGCCAGCAGCTTGCGGAGCCTTGAGCAGTTCTTC. Residues: CASSLRSLEQFF.

This chain uses TRBV29-1 with TRBJ1-2; the D gene is possibly TRBD1 (5 bases). The CDR3 consists of 14 residues. CDR1 and CDR2 from the germline V gene are SQVTM and ANQGSEA. The V gene lost 7 bases and the J gene lost 1 base, with 16 bases spanning the gap. In nucleotides, the CDR3 is TGCAGCGACGGGGGACGGACCGTTAACTATGGCTACACCTTC. Translation gives CSDGGRTVNYGYTF. Combining the CDR3 with reference TRBV29-1 and TRBJ1-2 gives the whole variable domain SAVISQKPSRDICQRGTSLTIQCQVDSQVTMMFWYRQQPGQSLTLIATANQGSEATYESGFVIDKFPISRPNLTFSTLTVSNMSPEDSSIYLCSDGGRTVNYGYTFGSGTRLTVV.

This clonotype was detected a few times. This chain uses TRBV30 with TRBJ1-2, with a possible D match to TRBD1 (6 bases). The V gene lost 1 base and the J gene lost 0 bases, with 15 bases spanning the gap. The CDR3 runs to 16 residues. Germline V gene data show CDR1 as GTSNPN and CDR2 as SVGIG (reference sequence). CDR3: CAWSGMTGASNYGYTF. CDR3 DNA sequence: TGTGCCTGGAGTGGGATGACAGGAGCTTCTAACTATGGCTACACCTTC.